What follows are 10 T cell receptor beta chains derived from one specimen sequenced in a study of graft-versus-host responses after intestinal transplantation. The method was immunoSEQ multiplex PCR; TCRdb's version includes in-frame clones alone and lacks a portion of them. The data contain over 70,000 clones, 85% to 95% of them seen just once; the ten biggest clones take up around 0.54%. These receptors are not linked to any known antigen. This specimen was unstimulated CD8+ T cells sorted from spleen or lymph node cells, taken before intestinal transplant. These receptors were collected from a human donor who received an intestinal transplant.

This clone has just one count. The CDR3 is CASSLTGYTEAFF. The CDR3 DNA sequence: TGTGCCAGCAGTTTGACAGGGTACACTGAAGCTTTCTTT. The rearrangement uses TRBV2 and TRBJ1-1; the match to TRBD1 covers 7 bases. CDR3 length: 13 amino acids. Germline V gene data show CDR1 as SNHLY and CDR2 as FYNNEI. After removal of 5 bases from V and 3 bases from J, the junction contained 3 bases not matched to a gene.

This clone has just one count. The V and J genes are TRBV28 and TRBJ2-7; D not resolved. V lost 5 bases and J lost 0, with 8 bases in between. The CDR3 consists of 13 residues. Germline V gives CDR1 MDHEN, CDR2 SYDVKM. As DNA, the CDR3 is TGTGCCAGCAGTGCCAGGCACTCCTACGAGCAGTACTTC. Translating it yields CASSARHSYEQYF.

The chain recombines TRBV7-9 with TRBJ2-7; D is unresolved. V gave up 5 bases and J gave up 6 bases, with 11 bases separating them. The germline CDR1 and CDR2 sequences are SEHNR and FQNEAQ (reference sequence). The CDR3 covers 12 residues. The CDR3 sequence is CASSIRIAEQYF. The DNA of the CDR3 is TGTGCCAGCAGCATTAGAATTGCCGAGCAGTACTTC.

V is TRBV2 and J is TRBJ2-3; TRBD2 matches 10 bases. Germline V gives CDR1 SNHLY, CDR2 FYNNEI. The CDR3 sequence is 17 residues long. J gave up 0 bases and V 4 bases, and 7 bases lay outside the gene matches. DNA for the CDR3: TGTGCCAGCAGTGGGACTAGCGGATTCACTAGCACAGATACGCAGTATTTT. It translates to CASSGTSGFTSTDTQYF. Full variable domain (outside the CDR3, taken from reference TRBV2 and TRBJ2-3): EPEVTQTPSHQVTQMGQEVILRCVPISNHLYFYWYRQILGQKVEFLVSFYNNEISEKSEIFDDQFSVERPDGSNFTLKIRSTKLEDSAMYFCASSGTSGFTSTDTQYFGPGTRLTVL.

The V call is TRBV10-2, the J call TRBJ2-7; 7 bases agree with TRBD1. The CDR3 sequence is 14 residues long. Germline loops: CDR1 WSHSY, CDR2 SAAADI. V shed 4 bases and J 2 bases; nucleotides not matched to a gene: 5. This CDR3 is CASSGRDRPYEQYF. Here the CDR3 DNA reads TGCGCCAGCAGTGGAAGGGACAGACCCTACGAGCAGTACTTC.

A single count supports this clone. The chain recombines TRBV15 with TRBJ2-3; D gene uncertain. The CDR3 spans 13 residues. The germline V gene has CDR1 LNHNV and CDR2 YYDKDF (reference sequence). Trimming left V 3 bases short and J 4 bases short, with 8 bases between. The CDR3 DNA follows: TGTGCCACCAGCAGTCATGGATCAGATACGCAGTATTTT. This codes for CATSSHGSDTQYF.

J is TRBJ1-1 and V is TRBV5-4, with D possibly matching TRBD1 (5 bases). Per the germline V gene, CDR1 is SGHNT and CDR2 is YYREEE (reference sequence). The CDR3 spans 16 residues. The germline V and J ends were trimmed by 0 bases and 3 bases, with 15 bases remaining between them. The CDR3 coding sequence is TGTGCCAGCAGCTTGGGTATCTCGGACACTGACACTGAAGCTTTCTTT. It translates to CASSLGISDTDTEAFF.

The CDR3 sequence is CASSIEGTGTTSSSYNEQFF. For the CDR3, the DNA is TGTGCCAGCAGCATAGAGGGGACAGGGACGACTAGTAGCTCCTACAATGAGCAGTTCTTC. The gene calls are TRBV13 and TRBJ2-1, with 9 bases aligning to TRBD1. From germline, CDR1 is PRHDT and CDR2 FYEKMQ (reference sequence). This CDR3 comprises 20 residues. V gave up 5 bases and J gave up 0 bases; unmatched junction bases: 17.

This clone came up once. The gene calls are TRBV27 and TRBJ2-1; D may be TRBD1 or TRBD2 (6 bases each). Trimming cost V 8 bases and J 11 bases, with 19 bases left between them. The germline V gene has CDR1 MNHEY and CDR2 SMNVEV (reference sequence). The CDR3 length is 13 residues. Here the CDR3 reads CASGGTSGGKQFF. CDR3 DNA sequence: TGTGCCAGCGGGGGGACAAGCGGAGGAAAGCAGTTCTTC.

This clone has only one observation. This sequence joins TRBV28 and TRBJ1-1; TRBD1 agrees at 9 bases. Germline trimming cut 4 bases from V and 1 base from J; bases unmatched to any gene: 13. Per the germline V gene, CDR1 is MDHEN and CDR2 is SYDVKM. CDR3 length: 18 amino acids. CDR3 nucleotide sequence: TGTGCCAGCAGTTATGCCCCCCGCATGGACAGGGGGAACACTGAAGCTTTCTTT. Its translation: CASSYAPRMDRGNTEAFF.